Listed below are T cell receptor beta chains from one sample, sequenced in a study of cytomegalovirus exposure and HLA in healthy donors. TCRdb keeps only in-frame clones here, not all; method: immunoSEQ multiplex PCR. In the table there are about 180,000 clones, around three quarters of which are singletons. Sample: PBMCs. The receptors were gathered from a woman aged 25 to 45 in good health and CMV-seronegative. Both conserved end residues are part of each CDR3. The order of the fields is D gene, V gene, clone size, J gene, CDR3 protein, CDR3 DNA. The D gene is left open where the match is weak. The size of a clone is reported for some rows only, either as once, few or many, or as a class for expanded clones.

>TRBD2|TRBV7-2|once|TRBJ2-3
CASSSGLATYTQYF
TGTGCCAGCAGCTCCGGACTAGCCACCTATACGCAGTATTTT
>NA|TRBV5-1|NA|TRBJ2-3
CASAWGGFSTDTQYF
TGCGCCAGCGCGTGGGGGGGCTTTAGCACAGATACGCAGTATTTT
>NA|TRBV6-1|NA|TRBJ1-6
CAGQQMYNSPLHF
TGTGCCGGACAGCAAATGTATAATTCACCCCTCCACTTT
>NA|TRBV5-1|NA|TRBJ2-5
CASSREGGQETQYF
TGCGCCAGCAGCCGGGAAGGAGGCCAAGAGACCCAGTACTTC
>NA|TRBV14|once|TRBJ1-2
CASSQDRPSRDYGYTF
TGTGCCAGCAGCCAAGATCGGCCCTCACGGGATTATGGCTACACCTTC
>NA|TRBV9|once|TRBJ1-6
CASSVVPGNSPLHF
TGTGCCAGCAGCGTAGTTCCAGGTAATTCACCCCTCCACTTT
>NA|TRBV7-3|NA|TRBJ2-3
CASSLTITGGRVYF
TGTGCCAGCAGCTTAACAATCACGGGGGGCCGGGTGTATTTT
>TRBD2|TRBV5-1|once|TRBJ2-7
CASSPRTSGSYEQYF
TGCGCCAGCAGCCCGAGGACTAGCGGGAGCTACGAGCAGTACTTC
>NA|TRBV6-4|NA|TRBJ1-1
CASTGGTEAFF
TGTGCCAGCACCGGGGGCACTGAAGCTTTCTTT
>TRBD1|TRBV27|NA|TRBJ1-2
CATRTGGSYGYTF
TGTGCCACCAGGACAGGGGGGTCCTATGGCTACACCTTC
>TRBD1|TRBV29-1|NA|TRBJ1-1
CSVEEDRAEAFF
TGCAGCGTTGAAGAGGACAGGGCGGAAGCTTTCTTT
>NA|TRBV5-1|NA|TRBJ1-1
CASSLEGAPESEAFF
TGCGCCAGCAGCTTGGAAGGGGCCCCGGAGTCTGAAGCTTTCTTT
>NA|TRBV7-9|NA|TRBJ1-6
CASSLPSSPLHF
TGTGCCAGCAGCTTACCGAGTTCACCCCTCCACTTT
>TRBD2|TRBV6-5|NA|TRBJ2-7
CASSFSTSGPTYEQYF
TGTGCCAGCAGTTTTTCGACTAGCGGGCCTACCTACGAGCAGTACTTC
>NA|TRBV25-1|NA|TRBJ1-4
CASSGTGIEKLFF
TGTGCCAGCAGTGGTACAGGGATTGAAAAACTGTTTTTT
>NA|TRBV6-5|few|TRBJ1-3
CAAYSSGNTIYF
TGTGCCGCTTATAGCTCTGGAAACACCATATATTTT
>TRBD1|TRBV9|NA|TRBJ2-6
CASSRQGASGANVLTF
TGTGCCAGCAGTCGACAGGGGGCTTCTGGGGCCAACGTCCTGACTTTC
>TRBD1|TRBV5-1|NA|TRBJ2-2
CASTPPGQGVTGELFF
TGCGCCAGCACTCCCCCGGGACAGGGAGTGACCGGGGAGCTGTTTTTT
>NA|TRBV5-5|NA|TRBJ1-2
CASSLQTYYGYTF
TGTGCCAGCAGCTTACAGACCTACTATGGCTACACCTTC
>NA|TRBV6-1|NA|TRBJ1-5
CASSSQGESNQPQHF
TGTGCCAGCAGTTCGCAGGGTGAGAGCAATCAGCCCCAGCATTTT